The source of this TCR beta chain is a study of OX40 agonist ivuxolimab in advanced cancers. Study details: With a range of roughly 20 to 80, age averaged approximately 54 years, and nearly 85% were male. The study's findings and limits: The average count of expanded clones was higher among CD8+ T cells than among CD4+.

Trimming removed 5 bases from V and 4 bases from J, with 21 bases in between. The CDR3 contains 18 residues. Germline-derived CDR1 and CDR2 are SGHAT and FQNNGV. Sequenced by immunoSEQ multiplex PCR; TCRdb stores in-frame clones only, minus some. The repertoire consists of over 45,000 clones, with over 80% occurring once and the leading ten covering over 1%. Regarding this clone: The antigen remains unidentified.

Baseline was the first blood sampling point, followed by cycle 4 day 1 and cycle 7 day 1. This TCR was sampled from an adult with an advanced solid tumor such as melanoma, head and neck, liver or kidney cancer. The sample in question was CD4+ or CD8+ T cells sorted from blood, obtained in a trial of the OX40 agonist ivuxolimab. The chain employs TRBV11-2 and TRBJ2-6; D may be TRBD2 (7 bases). CDR3 DNA sequence: TGTGCCAGCAGCCCACGCCCCCCTGGGGGGGCCGGGGCCAACGTCCTGACTTTC. The encoded protein is CASSPRPPGGAGANVLTF. Variable domain in full (rest from reference TRBV11-2 and TRBJ2-6): EAGVAQSPRYKIIEKRQSVAFWCNPISGHATLYWYQQILGQGPKLLIQFQNNGVVDDSQLPKDRFSAERLKGVDSTLKIQPAKLEDSAVYLCASSPRPPGGAGANVLTFGAGSRLTVL.